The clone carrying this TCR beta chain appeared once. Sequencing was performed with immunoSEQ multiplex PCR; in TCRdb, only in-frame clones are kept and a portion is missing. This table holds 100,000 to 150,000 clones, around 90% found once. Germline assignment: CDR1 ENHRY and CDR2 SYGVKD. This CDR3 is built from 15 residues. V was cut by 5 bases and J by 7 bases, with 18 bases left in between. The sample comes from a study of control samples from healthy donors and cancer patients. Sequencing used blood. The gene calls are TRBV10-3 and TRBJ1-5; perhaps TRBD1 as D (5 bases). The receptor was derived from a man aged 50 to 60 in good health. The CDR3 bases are TGTGCCATCAGTCCCGGGGCCGGCGAAAAACAGCCCCAGCATTTT. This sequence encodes CAISPGAGEKQPQHF.